The 11 T cell receptor beta chains in this list originate from one sample, sequenced in a study of blood T cells in healthy people across ages. It was with a sample-barcoded 5' primer and a J-beta primer mix that a second PCR of roughly 7 to 12 cycles was run. TCRdb reprocessed the 5' RACE reads with MiXCR, giving one entry per CDR3 protein. The sample shows a few hundred thousand distinct CDR3 sequences, 25% to 35% of them seen only once. The data were also submitted as part of a second study, on T cells of mothers and their children.

The sequenced material came from blood. The receptor set was obtained from a boy younger than 10 in good health.

In DNA, the CDR3 is TGTGCCAGCATACCCATGCGGGGTTACAATGAGCAGTTCTTC. This sequence encodes CASIPMRGYNEQFF. V gene TRBV6-2 or TRBV6-3 combines with J gene TRBJ2-1; tentatively, D is TRBD2 (6 bases). V shed 7 bases and J shed 4 bases, with 14 bases lying between them. In germline, CDR1 is MNHEY, CDR2 SVGEGT. The CDR3 length is 14 residues.

This clonotype showed up just a few times. The chain is built from TRBV11-2 and TRBJ2-1; 12 bases fit TRBD2. Germline trimming cut 0 bases from V and 6 bases from J; bases unmatched to any gene: 6. CDR1 is SGHAT, CDR2 FQNNGV, per germline. This CDR3 region has 17 residues. The CDR3 DNA sequence: TGTGCCAGCAGCTTAGAACCACTAGCGGGAGGCGGCAATGAGCAGTTCTTC. Its protein is CASSLEPLAGGGNEQFF.

This clonotype was recorded a few times. This chain uses TRBV20-1 with TRBJ2-7; the D gene is possibly TRBD1 (5 bases). The CDR3 has 12 residues. V was clipped by 1 base and J by 3 bases, with 7 bases between them. Germline V gene lookup returns CDR1 DFQATT and CDR2 SNEGSKA (reference sequence). The CDR3 DNA sequence: TGCAGTGCTAGAGGGGGCAACTACGAGCAGTACTTC. Translation: CSARGGNYEQYF.

The chain joins TRBV20-1 to TRBJ1-5; perhaps TRBD1 as D (6 bases). Germline CDR1 and CDR2: DFQATT and SNEGSKA (reference sequence). Trimming stripped 6 bases from V and 6 bases from J, with 21 bases between. There are 15 residues in the CDR3. This chain's CDR3 is CSASEDSHPGQPQHF. DNA for the CDR3: TGCAGTGCGTCGGAGGACAGTCACCCCGGTCAGCCCCAGCATTTT.

CDR3 region: CSVRDEGYTF. CDR3 bases: TGCAGCGTGCGGGACGAGGGCTACACCTTC. V and J are TRBV29-1 and TRBJ1-2; D may be TRBD1 (5 bases). Germline assignment: CDR1 SQVTM and CDR2 ANQGSEA. The CDR3 spans 10 residues. Deletions cut 6 bases from V and 8 bases from J, with 10 bases between.

J is TRBJ2-2 and V is TRBV5-6; tentatively, D is TRBD2 (5 bases). Between the trimmed V and J ends, which lost 1 base and 1 base, there was a span of 11 bases. The germline CDR1 and CDR2 sequences are SGHDT and YYEEEE. The CDR3 contains 16 residues. CDR3 coding DNA: TGTGCCAGCAGCTTGCTGCTAGCCGGGAACACCGGGGAGCTGTTTTTT. Translated, it gives CASSLLLAGNTGELFF.

This clonotype was counted a few times. The rearrangement links TRBV4-1 to TRBJ2-1; weak D call: TRBD2 (6 bases). From germline, CDR1 is MGHRA and CDR2 YSYEKL. The V and J ends lost 0 bases and 11 bases respectively, with 11 bases between them. CDR3 size: 13 residues. The CDR3 protein is CASSQDGGTKQFF. The CDR3 nucleotides read TGCGCCAGCAGCCAAGATGGAGGGACGAAGCAGTTCTTC.

This clonotype occurred a few times. The V gene is TRBV2, the J gene TRBJ2-1; no definite D call. The CDR3 consists of 15 residues. Trimming removed 7 bases from V and 0 bases from J, with 13 bases in between. CDR1 is SNHLY, CDR2 FYNNEI, per germline. CDR3 loop: CASIPSDFSYNEQFF. The DNA of the CDR3 is TGTGCCAGCATTCCTTCAGACTTCTCCTACAATGAGCAGTTCTTC.

The rearrangement uses TRBV7-4 and TRBJ2-1; tentatively, D is TRBD2 (5 bases). Germline V gene sequence: CDR1 SGHVT, CDR2 SQSDAQ. The length of the CDR3 is 14 residues. V was shortened by 5 bases and J by 8 bases, with 16 bases between the two germline ends. CDR3 region: CASSQQHLADEQFF. CDR3 DNA sequence: TGTGCCAGCAGCCAACAACACCTAGCCGATGAGCAGTTCTTC.

V gene TRBV4-1 combines with J gene TRBJ2-1; the match to TRBD1 covers 8 bases. With V trimmed by 5 bases and J by 6 bases, 15 bases remained unmatched. The CDR3 consists of 17 residues. Germline V CDR1 and CDR2: MGHRA, YSYEKL. The DNA for the CDR3 is TGCGCCAGCAGCGTAATCCTCCACCCTACAGGGGGCAATGAGCAGTTCTTC. Residues: CASSVILHPTGGNEQFF.

The chain recombines TRBV5-1 with TRBJ2-3; D gene ambiguous. Between the trimmed V and J ends, which lost 4 bases and 0 bases, there was a span of 12 bases. Looked up from germline, CDR1 is SGHRS and CDR2 is YFSETQ. The CDR3 sequence is 15 residues long. Here the CDR3 reads CASSRVGQSTDTQYF. The DNA for the CDR3 is TGCGCCAGCAGCCGTGTCGGGCAAAGCACAGATACGCAGTATTTT.